This T cell receptor (beta chain) was observed in a study of OX40 agonist ivuxolimab in advanced cancers. Study information: Patients achieving partial responses numbered three: one hepatocellular carcinoma case and two cutaneous melanoma cases.

Assay used: immunoSEQ multiplex PCR; TCRdb lists only in-frame clones, some missing. The sample contains about 110,000 clones, approximately 90% of which appear only once. As regards this clone: The antigen remains unidentified.

The CDR3 totals 15 residues. Deletions cut 2 bases from V and 4 bases from J, with 12 bases between. In germline, CDR1 is MDHEN, CDR2 SYDVKM. It was autoimmune disease history or systemic immunosuppression that excluded patients. Study results and caveats: CD8+ T cells showed, on average, more clonal expansion than CD4+ cells.

The source material was CD4+ or CD8+ T cells sorted from blood, sampled in a trial of the OX40 agonist ivuxolimab. The chain recombines TRBV28 with TRBJ1-5; D may be TRBD1 (5 bases). This receptor was identified in an adult with an advanced solid tumor such as melanoma, head and neck, liver or kidney cancer. The CDR3 DNA follows: TGTGCCAGCAGTTTAGGGGCAGGTGAAAATCAGCCCCAGCATTTT. Amino acids: CASSLGAGENQPQHF.